This is a list of T cell receptor beta chains from one sample in a study of blood T cell repertoires in COVID-19. The protocol was immunoSEQ multiplex PCR, while the TCRdb copy is restricted to in-frame clones and leaves out a portion. The table lists a few hundred thousand clones, approximately 85% of them singletons. The sample was peripheral blood. The receptors come from an elderly man with acute or convalescent COVID-19. Each CDR3 is given with its conserved first and last residue. The order of the fields is V gene, CDR3 length, clone size, J gene, D gene, CDR3 protein, CDR3 DNA. A D gene is named only where the DNA matches it firmly. A clone size is listed for some rows: how often the clone was seen (once, few, many), or a class if it is expanded.

>TRBV7-2|16|once|TRBJ1-1|TRBD1
CASSPRGTALNTEAFF
TGTGCCAGCAGCCCTCGTGGGACAGCATTGAACACTGAAGCTTTCTTT
>TRBV6-6|13|NA|TRBJ1-5|TRBD1
CASSQDRAQPQHF
TGTGCCAGCAGTCAAGACAGGGCTCAGCCCCAGCATTTT
>TRBV20-1|12|NA|TRBJ2-7|NA
CSASLSGYEQYF
TGCAGTGCTAGTCTTTCGGGCTACGAGCAGTACTTC
>TRBV5-6|14|NA|TRBJ1-5|NA
CASSLAAGPQPQHF
TGTGCCAGCAGCTTGGCGGCAGGTCCTCAGCCCCAGCATTTT
>TRBV15|13|NA|TRBJ2-3|NA
CATRGGPEDTQYF
TGTGCCACCCGCGGGGGCCCGGAAGATACGCAGTATTTT
>TRBV28|11|few|TRBJ1-4|NA
CASRVGGKLFF
TGTGCCAGCAGAGTCGGGGGGAAATTGTTTTTT
>TRBV7-9|16|NA|TRBJ1-5|TRBD1
CASSLDRGTGNQPQHF
TGTGCCAGCAGCTTAGACAGGGGGACGGGCAATCAGCCCCAGCATTTT
>TRBV2|15|NA|TRBJ1-5|NA
CASNLLRDSGQPQHF
TGTGCCAGCAACCTCCTCCGGGACTCAGGACAGCCCCAGCATTTT
>TRBV29-1|12|NA|TRBJ2-1|NA
CSVNYQGNEQFF
TGCAGCGTAAACTACCAGGGGAATGAGCAGTTCTTC
>TRBV24-1|14|NA|TRBJ2-1|NA
CATSGTPSGAEQFF
TGTGCCACCAGTGGAACCCCTAGTGGAGCGGAGCAGTTCTTC
>TRBV9|16|NA|TRBJ2-3|TRBD2
CASSVGTSGGTDTQYF
TGTGCCAGCAGCGTCGGGACTAGCGGGGGCACAGATACGCAGTATTTT
>TRBV9|16|NA|TRBJ2-2|NA
CASSVVSSHETGELFF
TGTGCCAGCAGCGTAGTATCTAGCCACGAAACCGGGGAGCTGTTTTTT
>TRBV5-1|15|NA|TRBJ2-1|NA
CASSSRGKTYNEQFF
TGCGCCAGCAGCTCTCGGGGGAAAACCTACAATGAGCAGTTCTTC
>TRBV27|16|NA|TRBJ1-1|TRBD1
CASSLRQGTMNTEAFF
TGTGCCAGCAGCCTTAGACAGGGAACCATGAACACTGAAGCTTTCTTT
>TRBV19|16|NA|TRBJ2-1|TRBD1
CASRRDRGSSYNEQFF
TGTGCCAGTAGGCGTGACAGGGGAAGCTCCTACAATGAGCAGTTCTTC
>TRBV5-1|14|NA|TRBJ2-7|TRBD2
CASGTLAGAFEQYF
TGCGCCAGCGGTACTCTAGCGGGAGCTTTCGAGCAGTACTTC
>TRBV11-3|17|NA|TRBJ2-1|NA
CASSFNGGGLRDNEQFF
TGTGCCAGCAGCTTTAATGGGGGGGGGCTAAGAGACAATGAGCAGTTCTTC
>TRBV4-1|15|NA|TRBJ1-1|TRBD1
CASSQSQGGNTEAFF
TGCGCCAGCAGCCAATCGCAGGGGGGAAACACTGAAGCTTTCTTT
>TRBV19|14|NA|TRBJ1-1|NA
CASSIDGRDTEAFF
TGTGCCAGTAGTATAGATGGCCGGGACACTGAAGCTTTCTTT
>TRBV15|13|few|TRBJ2-1|NA
CATSSRRGNEQFF
TGTGCCACCAGCTCTCGACGGGGGAATGAGCAGTTCTTC
>TRBV15|15|NA|TRBJ1-6|TRBD1
CATTRAGTGNSPLHF
TGTGCCACCACCAGGGCCGGGACAGGGAATTCACCCCTCCACTTT
>TRBV6-6|15|NA|TRBJ2-7|TRBD2
CASRAPGLVTLEQYF
TGTGCCAGCAGGGCCCCGGGACTAGTAACACTCGAGCAGTACTTC
>TRBV6-1|15|NA|TRBJ2-5|NA
CASSEPPGIKETQYF
TGTGCCAGCAGTGAACCCCCAGGGATTAAAGAGACCCAGTACTTC
>TRBV13|15|NA|TRBJ2-7|NA
CASSHKPESIYEQYF
TGTGCCAGCAGCCACAAACCCGAATCGATTTACGAGCAGTACTTC
>TRBV7-7|15|NA|TRBJ2-2|NA
CASSPLQGNTGELFF
TGTGCTAGCAGCCCCTTGCAGGGGAACACCGGGGAGCTGTTTTTT
>TRBV19|15|NA|TRBJ2-3|NA
CASSMLGGNTDTQYF
TGTGCCAGTAGTATGCTCGGAGGGAATACCGATACGCAGTATTTT
>TRBV6-5|13|NA|TRBJ2-2|TRBD2
CAATSGVGGELFF
TGTGCAGCCACTAGCGGGGTGGGTGGGGAGCTGTTTTTT
>TRBV19|16|NA|TRBJ1-5|TRBD1
CASSMLGSTGRQPQHF
TGTGCCAGTAGTATGTTGGGATCGACAGGGCGGCAGCCCCAGCATTTT
>TRBV27|14|once|TRBJ2-5|NA
CASRGAGSQETQYF
TGTGCCAGCAGGGGGGCAGGGTCCCAAGAGACCCAGTACTTC
>TRBV14|17|NA|TRBJ2-5|TRBD2
CASSQWSGLAGKETQYF
TGTGCCAGCAGCCAATGGAGTGGTCTAGCGGGTAAAGAGACCCAGTACTTC
>TRBV19|15|NA|TRBJ1-1|TRBD1
CASRGQGLMNTEAFF
TGTGCCAGTCGAGGACAGGGCCTCATGAACACTGAAGCTTTCTTT
>TRBV6-5|13|NA|TRBJ2-7|TRBD2
CASRRGGRYEQYF
TGTGCCAGCCGGCGGGGGGGCCGCTACGAGCAGTACTTC
>TRBV27|12|NA|TRBJ1-1|NA
CASSTTGTEAFF
TGTGCCAGCAGTACGACGGGGACTGAAGCTTTCTTT
>TRBV5-1|15|NA|TRBJ2-7|NA
CASSLGQGGIYEQYF
TGCGCCAGCAGCTTGGGGCAGGGAGGTATCTACGAGCAGTACTTC